Each of the 5 T cell receptor beta chains below was sequenced from the same sample in a study of CD8+CD57+ T cells in acquired aplastic anemia. Investigators profiled TCR beta VDJ and CDR3 from genomic DNA template. In TCRdb, the reads were re-called with MiXCR into one record per CDR3 protein. The sample holds some 150,000 distinct CDR3 sequences, around two fifths seen once. The sample was sorted CD4+, CD8+, or CD8+CD57+ T cells (not recorded which) from PBMCs. All receptors derive from a human donor in good health, serving as a control.

This clonotype was picked up many times. The chain carries TRBV20-1 and TRBJ2-7; 12 nucleotides match TRBD2. V lost 4 bases, J lost 5 bases, and 9 bases stayed unmatched. In germline, CDR1 is DFQATT, CDR2 SNEGSKA (reference sequence). This CDR3 region has 15 residues. DNA for the CDR3: TGCAGTGCTACCCGGACTAGCGGGATTTTGGACGAGCAGTACTTC. Its translation: CSATRTSGILDEQYF.

The CDR3 DNA reads TGCAGCTTTGGGTCGGGCAGGGGGAACTATGGCTACACCTTC. Amino acid sequence: CSFGSGRGNYGYTF. The chain carries TRBV20-1 and TRBJ1-2; 7 bases fit TRBD1. CDR3 size: 14 residues. The germline V gene has CDR1 DFQATT and CDR2 SNEGSKA (reference sequence).

The rearrangement links TRBV6-1 to TRBJ2-3, with 11 bases matching TRBD1. Looked up from germline, CDR1 is MNHNS and CDR2 is SASEGT. V gave up 2 bases and J gave up 5 bases; unmatched junction bases: 9. The CDR3 runs 17 residues. CDR3 sequence (DNA): TGTGCCAGCAGTGAATGGGGTAGGGGACAGGGGGTAGATACGCAGTATTTT. Protein product: CASSEWGRGQGVDTQYF.

This rearrangement joins TRBV18 to TRBJ2-2, with 7 bases aligning to TRBD1. After removal of 3 bases from V and 4 bases from J, the junction contained 2 bases not matched to a gene. The CDR3 extends over 14 amino acids. Germline V gene sequence: CDR1 KGHSH, CDR2 LQKENI. The CDR3 region is CASSPGQTTGELFF. The CDR3 region has the DNA TGTGCCAGCTCACCGGGACAGACCACCGGGGAGCTGTTTTTT.

This clonotype appeared many times. The J gene is TRBJ2-2, the V gene TRBV9; 8 bases are shared with TRBD2. In germline, CDR1 is SGDLS, CDR2 YYNGEE. The CDR3 totals 15 residues. Trimming cost V 2 bases and J 7 bases; bases outside gene matches: 7. The CDR3 bases are TGTGCCAGCAGCGTTAGCGGGAAGGGGAACGGGGAGCTGTTTTTT. Translating gives CASSVSGKGNGELFF.